A selection of T cell receptor beta chains follows, all from one sample in a study of T cell repertoires in cytomegalovirus infection. TCRdb re-derived calls from the reads in MiXCR, one entry per CDR3 protein. The data show around 290,000 distinct CDR3 sequences, roughly 24% seen once. Material for sequencing was PBMCs. Source of these receptors: a human donor in good health (CMV status not recorded). Some clones in this sample may be carry-over from other donors' samples. Each CDR3 is given with its conserved first and last residue. The D gene is left open where the match is weak. A clone size is listed for some rows: how often the clone was seen (once, few, many), or a class if it is expanded.

>-|TRBD2|TRBJ2-7|TRBV12-3/TRBV12-4
TGTGCCAGCAGTTTATCCGGGGTAGCGGGCTACGAGCAGTACTTC
CASSLSGVAGYEQYF
>few|TRBD2|TRBJ2-1|TRBV7-2
TGTGCCAGCAGCTTAGCGTCTGCGGGACTAGCGCTCTTCTTC
CASSLASAGLALFF
>-|-|TRBJ2-1|TRBV5-1
TGCGCCAGCAGCTTGGGTGCGATCGAGCAGTTCTTC
CASSLGAIEQFF
>-|-|TRBJ2-2|TRBV25-1
TGTGCCAGCAGTCACAATACCATCGGGGAGCTGTTTTTT
CASSHNTIGELFF
>few|-|TRBJ1-1|TRBV19
TGTGCCAGTAGTTTTCGCGGGGGTGAAGCTTTCTTT
CASSFRGGEAFF
>-|-|TRBJ1-3|TRBV7-2
TGTGCCAGCAGCTTAGGAGGGGCGGGAAACACCATATATTTT
CASSLGGAGNTIYF
>-|-|TRBJ2-5|TRBV27
TGTGCCAGCAGTCCGACAGTCGGAGAGACCCAGTACTTC
CASSPTVGETQYF
>once|-|TRBJ2-1|TRBV7-6
TGTGCCAGCAGCTCCGCTTCCCCCAATGAGCAGTTCTTC
CASSSASPNEQFF
>-|TRBD2|TRBJ2-1|TRBV11-2
TGTGCCAGCAGCTTAGATGTGGGAGGGTATCATGAGCAGTTCTTC
CASSLDVGGYHEQFF
>few|-|TRBJ2-1|TRBV2
TGTGCCAGCAGTGCTCCAAACCCCTACAATGAGCAGTTCTTC
CASSAPNPYNEQFF
>few|-|TRBJ1-5|TRBV6-6
TGTGCCAGCAGGGCCTCGGACGGTGTGGGAGGTCAGCCCCAGCATTTT
CASRASDGVGGQPQHF
>many|-|TRBJ2-1|TRBV7-2
TGTGCCAGCAGGAGCACAACCTACAATGAGCAGTTCTTC
CASRSTTYNEQFF
>few|-|TRBJ1-5|TRBV20-1
TGCAGTGCTGCCTCTGGGATGGGTGGCAATCAGCCCCAGCATTTT
CSAASGMGGNQPQHF
>-|TRBD2|TRBJ2-1|TRBV6-2/TRBV6-3
TGTGCCAGCAGCCCTCGGACTAGCGGGAGCAATGAGCAGTTCTTC
CASSPRTSGSNEQFF
>-|TRBD2|TRBJ2-7|TRBV23-1
TGCGCCAGCAGTCACCCGAGGACTAGCGCGATCTACGAGCAGTACTTC
CASSHPRTSAIYEQYF
>many|-|TRBJ1-1|TRBV7-2
TGTGCCAGCAGCTTAGTAAGGGGGGAAGCTTTCTTT
CASSLVRGEAFF
>few|-|TRBJ2-5|TRBV4-3
TGCGCCAGCAGCCAAGCTCGTGGGGAGACCCAGTACTTC
CASSQARGETQYF
>-|-|TRBJ1-2|TRBV3-1
TGTGCCAGCAGCCCTGACCGGGACACGAATGGCTACACCTTC
CASSPDRDTNGYTF
>many|-|TRBJ1-2|TRBV10-1
TGCGCCAGCAGTGCAGATCCCGCCGGGGTTGGAGGCTACACCTTC
CASSADPAGVGGYTF
>-|-|TRBJ1-6|TRBV7-2
TGTGCCAGCAGCCCTCGGACCCTCTCAGGGTCACCCCTCCACTTT
CASSPRTLSGSPLHF
>-|-|TRBJ2-5|TRBV12-3/TRBV12-4
TGTGCCAGCACCCCGACCGCTAGTGTCGAGACCCAGTACTTC
CASTPTASVETQYF
>-|TRBD1|TRBJ2-5|TRBV19
TGTGCCAGTAGTATCGGGGACAGCCAAGAGACCCAGTACTTC
CASSIGDSQETQYF
>few|TRBD1|TRBJ2-5|TRBV6-2/TRBV6-3
TGTGCCAGCAGTTACGGGACAGCGCATGGGGAGACCCAGTACTTC
CASSYGTAHGETQYF
>-|TRBD1|TRBJ1-1|TRBV7-3
TGTGCCAGCAGCTATATGACAGGGGGTGAAGCTTTCTTT
CASSYMTGGEAFF
>-|TRBD2|TRBJ2-1|TRBV12-5
TGTGTTAGTGGTTTGAAACTAGCGGGGGTCCACAATGAGCAGTTCTTC
CVSGLKLAGVHNEQFF
>many|-|TRBJ2-3|TRBV7-2
TGTGCCAGCAGCTTCCCTAGCTCGTGGGCAGATACGCAGTATTTT
CASSFPSSWADTQYF
>-|-|TRBJ2-5|TRBV7-2
TGTGCCAGCAGCTTATCCGCCAGGGCCCAAGAGACCCAGTACTTC
CASSLSARAQETQYF
>few|-|TRBJ2-1|TRBV28
TGTGCCAGCAGTCTGAGCCGGACTGGAGGGCATGAGCAGTTCTTC
CASSLSRTGGHEQFF
>many|TRBD1|TRBJ1-2|TRBV7-2
TGTGCCAGCAGCTTAGCGCTAACAGGGGGCCTTCTGATGGGCTACACCTTC
CASSLALTGGLLMGYTF
>-|-|TRBJ2-1|TRBV7-8
TGTGCCAGCAGCTTACCGGGACCTTACAATGAGCAGTTCTTC
CASSLPGPYNEQFF
>many|TRBD2|TRBJ2-3|TRBV7-2
TGTGCCAGCAGCGCCACCCCAATAGCGGGAGGCGGAGATACGCAGTATTTT
CASSATPIAGGGDTQYF
>-|-|TRBJ2-1|TRBV10-3
TGTGCCATCAGTGAGAACCCGGCCGGGATAGTAATGAATGAGCAGTTCTTC
CAISENPAGIVMNEQFF
>few|TRBD2|TRBJ2-1|TRBV2
TGTGCCAGCAGTCCGGGACTAGCGTCCCCTGAGCAGTTCTTC
CASSPGLASPEQFF
>many|-|TRBJ2-5|TRBV7-9
TGTGCCAGCAGACGGAGGGATCAAGAGACCCAGTACTTC
CASRRRDQETQYF
>-|-|TRBJ1-5|TRBV12-3/TRBV12-4
TGTGCCAGCAGTTTGGGTCGGGTTGGTGATCAGCCCCAGCATTTT
CASSLGRVGDQPQHF
>-|-|TRBJ2-7|TRBV9
TGTGCCAGCAGCGTAGCGGTCCAGGGTGGCGAGCAGTACTTC
CASSVAVQGGEQYF
>-|-|TRBJ2-7|TRBV7-8
TGTGCCAGCAGCTTAGCGTCAGTACCCGGTCGAACCTACGAGCAGTACTTC
CASSLASVPGRTYEQYF
>-|-|TRBJ2-2|TRBV12-3/TRBV12-4
TGTGCCAGCAGTAACGGTGACACCGGGGAGCTGTTTTTT
CASSNGDTGELFF
>many|-|TRBJ1-5|TRBV28
TGTGCCAGCAGTTTCCGGGGGCAGGGGCAGCCCCAGCATTTT
CASSFRGQGQPQHF
>-|TRBD2|TRBJ2-1|TRBV6-1
TGTGCCAGCATAGCGGGAGGGCCAAACAATGAGCAGTTCTTC
CASIAGGPNNEQFF
>many|-|TRBJ2-3|TRBV28
TGTGCCAGCAGTTTCCGTACGGCTAGCACAGATACGCAGTATTTT
CASSFRTASTDTQYF
>few|-|TRBJ2-3|TRBV7-9
TGTGCCAGCAGCGCCTCCGGAGATACGCAGTATTTT
CASSASGDTQYF
>-|-|TRBJ2-3|TRBV5-1
TGCGCCAGCAGCGCACAGGGATCGGATACGCAGTATTTT
CASSAQGSDTQYF
>-|-|TRBJ1-2|TRBV19
TGTGCCAGTAGTATAGACGGCAGACGGATGAACTATGGCTACACCTTC
CASSIDGRRMNYGYTF
>few|-|TRBJ1-2|TRBV4-1
TGTGCCAGCAGCCAAGAAAGGGAGCGCTCTAACTATGGCTACACCTTC
CASSQERERSNYGYTF
>many|-|TRBJ2-7|TRBV7-2
TGTGCCAGCAGCTTACCCAGGCGGCGCGAGCAGTACTTC
CASSLPRRREQYF
>few|-|TRBJ1-3|TRBV28
TGTGCCAGCAGTCCGCCCGGGACGGAAGGAAACACCATATATTTT
CASSPPGTEGNTIYF
>-|-|TRBJ1-2|TRBV7-2
TGTGCCAGCAGCTCAGAATCTTCAGGGGACTATGGCTACACCTTC
CASSSESSGDYGYTF
>-|-|TRBJ2-7|TRBV4-3
TGCGCCAGCAGCCAAGAGGAGGGGGGTGGCTACGAGCAGTACTTC
CASSQEEGGGYEQYF
>few|TRBD2|TRBJ2-5|TRBV28
TGTGCCAGCAGTTTCCCTCCGGGGGGAGAGACCCAGTACTTC
CASSFPPGGETQYF
>many|TRBD1|TRBJ1-5|TRBV28
TGTGCCAGCAGCATCGCCGGGACAGGGAATTATCAGCCCCAGCATTTT
CASSIAGTGNYQPQHF
>few|TRBD2|TRBJ2-4|TRBV2
TGTGCCAGCAGTGAAAGGGAGGGACTTCGTTCTCCTCAGTACTTC
CASSEREGLRSPQYF